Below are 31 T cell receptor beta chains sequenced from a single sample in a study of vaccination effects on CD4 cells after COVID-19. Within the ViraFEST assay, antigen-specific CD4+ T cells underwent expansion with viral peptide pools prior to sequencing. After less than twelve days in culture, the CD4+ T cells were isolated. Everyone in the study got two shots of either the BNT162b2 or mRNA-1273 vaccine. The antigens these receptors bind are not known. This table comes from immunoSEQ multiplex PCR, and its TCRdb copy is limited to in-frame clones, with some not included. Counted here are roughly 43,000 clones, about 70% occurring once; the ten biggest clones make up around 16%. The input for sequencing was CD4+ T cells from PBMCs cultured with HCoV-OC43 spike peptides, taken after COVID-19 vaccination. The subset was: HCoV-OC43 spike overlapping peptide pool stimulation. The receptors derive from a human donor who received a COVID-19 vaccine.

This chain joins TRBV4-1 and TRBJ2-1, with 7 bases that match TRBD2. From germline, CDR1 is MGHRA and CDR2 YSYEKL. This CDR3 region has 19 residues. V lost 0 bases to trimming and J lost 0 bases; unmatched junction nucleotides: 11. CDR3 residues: CASSQELGAGLTSYNEQFF. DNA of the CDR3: TGCGCCAGCAGCCAAGAACTGGGAGCGGGGCTGACCTCCTACAATGAGCAGTTCTTC.

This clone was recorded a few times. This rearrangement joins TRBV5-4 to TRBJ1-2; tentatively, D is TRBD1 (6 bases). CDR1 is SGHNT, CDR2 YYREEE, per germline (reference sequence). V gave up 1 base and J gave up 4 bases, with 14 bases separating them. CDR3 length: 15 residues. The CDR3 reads CASSLSAGDGYGYTF. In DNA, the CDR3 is TGTGCCAGCAGCTTGTCCGCAGGGGACGGCTATGGCTACACCTTC. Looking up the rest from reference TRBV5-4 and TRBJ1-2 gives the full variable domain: ETGVTQSPTHLIKTRGQQVTLRCSSQSGHNTVSWYQQALGQGPQFIFQYYREEENGRGNFPPRFSGLQFPNYSSELNVNALELDDSALYLCASSLSAGDGYGYTFGSGTRLTVV.

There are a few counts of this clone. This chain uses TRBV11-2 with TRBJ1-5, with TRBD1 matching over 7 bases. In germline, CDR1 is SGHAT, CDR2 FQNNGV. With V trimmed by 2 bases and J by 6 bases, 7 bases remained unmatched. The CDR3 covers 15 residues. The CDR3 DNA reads TGTGCCAGCAGCTTAACCTCAGGGGGGGCTCAGCCCCAGCATTTT. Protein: CASSLTSGGAQPQHF.

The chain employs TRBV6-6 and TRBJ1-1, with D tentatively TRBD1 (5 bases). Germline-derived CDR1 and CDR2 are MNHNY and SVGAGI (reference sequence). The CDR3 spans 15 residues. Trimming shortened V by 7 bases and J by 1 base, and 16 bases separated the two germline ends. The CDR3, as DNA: TGTGCCAGCACCATAGGCGGGGGATCGAACACTGAAGCTTTCTTT. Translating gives CASTIGGGSNTEAFF.

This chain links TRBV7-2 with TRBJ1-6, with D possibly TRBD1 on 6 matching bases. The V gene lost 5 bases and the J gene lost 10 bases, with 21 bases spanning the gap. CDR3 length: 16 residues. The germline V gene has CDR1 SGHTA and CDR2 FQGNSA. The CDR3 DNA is TGTGCCAGCAGCGCAACGGTCGGGGGGCAAGGGTCACCCCTCCACTTT. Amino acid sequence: CASSATVGGQGSPLHF.

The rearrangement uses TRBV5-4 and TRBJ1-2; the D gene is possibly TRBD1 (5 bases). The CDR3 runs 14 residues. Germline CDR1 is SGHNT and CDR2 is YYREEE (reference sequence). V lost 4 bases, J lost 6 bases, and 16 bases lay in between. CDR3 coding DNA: TGTGCCAGCAGCGCCAATACAGGCTTGAATGGCTACACCTTC. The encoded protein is CASSANTGLNGYTF.

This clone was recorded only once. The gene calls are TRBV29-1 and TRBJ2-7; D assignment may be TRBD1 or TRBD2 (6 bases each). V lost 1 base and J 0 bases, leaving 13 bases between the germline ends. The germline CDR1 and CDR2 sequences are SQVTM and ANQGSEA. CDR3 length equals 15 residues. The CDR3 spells CSVEGGALSSYEQYF. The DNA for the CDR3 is TGCAGCGTTGAAGGGGGGGCCCTGAGCTCCTACGAGCAGTACTTC.

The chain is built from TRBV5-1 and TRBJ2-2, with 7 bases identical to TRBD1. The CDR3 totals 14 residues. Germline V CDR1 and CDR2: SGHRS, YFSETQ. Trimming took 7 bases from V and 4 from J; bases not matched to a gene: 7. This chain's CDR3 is CASARDSFTGELFF. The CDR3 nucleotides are TGCGCCAGCGCCAGGGACAGCTTCACCGGGGAGCTGTTTTTT.

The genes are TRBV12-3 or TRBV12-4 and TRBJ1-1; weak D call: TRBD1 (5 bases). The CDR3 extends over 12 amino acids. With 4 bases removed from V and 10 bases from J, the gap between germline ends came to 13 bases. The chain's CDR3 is CASSSGFEAAFF. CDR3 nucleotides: TGTGCCAGCAGTTCAGGGTTTGAGGCAGCTTTCTTT.

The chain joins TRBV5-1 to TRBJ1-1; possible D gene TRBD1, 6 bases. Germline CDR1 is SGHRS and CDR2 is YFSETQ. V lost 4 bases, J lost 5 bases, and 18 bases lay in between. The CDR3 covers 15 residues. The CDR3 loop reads CASSPRVRRGTEAFF. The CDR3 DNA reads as TGCGCCAGCAGCCCGAGGGTCCGAAGGGGGACTGAAGCTTTCTTT. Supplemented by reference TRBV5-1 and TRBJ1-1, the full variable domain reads KAGVTQTPRYLIKTRGQQVTLSCSPISGHRSVSWYQQTPGQGLQFLFEYFSETQRNKGNFPGRFSGRQFSNSRSEMNVSTLELGDSALYLCASSPRVRRGTEAFFGQGTRLTVV.

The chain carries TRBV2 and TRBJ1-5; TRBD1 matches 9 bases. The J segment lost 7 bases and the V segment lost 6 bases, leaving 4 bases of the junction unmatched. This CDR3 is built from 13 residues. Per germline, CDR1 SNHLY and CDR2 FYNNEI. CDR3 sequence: CASSWTGDQPQHF. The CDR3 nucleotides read TGTGCCAGCAGCTGGACAGGGGACCAGCCCCAGCATTTT. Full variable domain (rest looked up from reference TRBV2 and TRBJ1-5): EPEVTQTPSHQVTQMGQEVILRCVPISNHLYFYWYRQILGQKVEFLVSFYNNEISEKSEIFDDQFSVERPDGSNFTLKIRSTKLEDSAMYFCASSWTGDQPQHFGDGTRLSIL.

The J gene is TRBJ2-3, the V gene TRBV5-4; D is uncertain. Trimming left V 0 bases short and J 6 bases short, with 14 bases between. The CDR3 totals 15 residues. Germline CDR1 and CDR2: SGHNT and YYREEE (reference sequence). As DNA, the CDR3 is TGTGCCAGCAGCTTGGGGTCAACGCCCGGCGATACGCAGTATTTT. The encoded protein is CASSLGSTPGDTQYF.

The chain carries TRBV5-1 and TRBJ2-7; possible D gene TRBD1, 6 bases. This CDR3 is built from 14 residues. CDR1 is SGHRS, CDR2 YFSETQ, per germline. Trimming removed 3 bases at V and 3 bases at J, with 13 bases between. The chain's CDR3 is CASSSPGQFYEQYF. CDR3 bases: TGCGCCAGCAGCTCACCGGGACAATTCTACGAGCAGTACTTC.

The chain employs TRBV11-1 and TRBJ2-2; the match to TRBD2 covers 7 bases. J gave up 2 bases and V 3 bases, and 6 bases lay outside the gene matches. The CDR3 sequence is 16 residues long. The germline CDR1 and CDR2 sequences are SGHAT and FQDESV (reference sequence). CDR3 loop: CASSLAGTTNTGELFF. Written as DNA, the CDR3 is TGTGCCAGCAGCTTGGCCGGGACTACAAACACCGGGGAGCTGTTTTTT.

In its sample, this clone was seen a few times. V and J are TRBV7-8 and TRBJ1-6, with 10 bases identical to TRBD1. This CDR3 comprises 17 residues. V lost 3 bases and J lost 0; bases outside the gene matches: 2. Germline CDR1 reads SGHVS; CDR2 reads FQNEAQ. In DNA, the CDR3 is TGTGCCAGCAGCTTGACAGGGGGCGGCTCCTATAATTCACCCCTCCACTTT. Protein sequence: CASSLTGGGSYNSPLHF.

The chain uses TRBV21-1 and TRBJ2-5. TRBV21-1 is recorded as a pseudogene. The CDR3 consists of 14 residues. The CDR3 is CASSDKGWRETQYF. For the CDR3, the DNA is TGTGCCAGCAGCGATAAGGGTTGGCGGGAGACCCAGTACTTC.

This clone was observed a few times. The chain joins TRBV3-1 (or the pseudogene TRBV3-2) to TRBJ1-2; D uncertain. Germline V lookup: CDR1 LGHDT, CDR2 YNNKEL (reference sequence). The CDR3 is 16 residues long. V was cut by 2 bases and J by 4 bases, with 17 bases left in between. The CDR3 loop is CASSQPSGVTSYGYTF. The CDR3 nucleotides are TGTGCCAGCAGCCAACCGTCAGGAGTTACGAGCTATGGCTACACCTTC.

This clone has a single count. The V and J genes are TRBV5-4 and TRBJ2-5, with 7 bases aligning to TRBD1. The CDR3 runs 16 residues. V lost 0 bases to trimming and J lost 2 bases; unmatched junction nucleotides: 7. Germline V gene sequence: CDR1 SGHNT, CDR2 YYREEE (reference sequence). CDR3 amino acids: CASSLVNRGTQETQYF. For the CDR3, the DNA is TGTGCCAGCAGCTTGGTAAACAGGGGAACTCAAGAGACCCAGTACTTC.

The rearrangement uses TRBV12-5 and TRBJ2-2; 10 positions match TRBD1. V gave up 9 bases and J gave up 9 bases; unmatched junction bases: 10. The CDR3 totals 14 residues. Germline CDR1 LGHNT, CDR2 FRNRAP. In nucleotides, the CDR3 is TGTGCTAGGGGCCGGGACAGGGGACACCGGGAGCTGTTTTTT. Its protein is CARGRDRGHRELFF.

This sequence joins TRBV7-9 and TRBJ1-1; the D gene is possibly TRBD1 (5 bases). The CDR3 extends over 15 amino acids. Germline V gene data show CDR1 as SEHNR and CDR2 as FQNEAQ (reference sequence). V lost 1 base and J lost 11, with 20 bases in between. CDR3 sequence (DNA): TGTGCCAGCAGCTTAGAGTCGTTATCAGGGACTAGGGCTTTCTTT. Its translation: CASSLESLSGTRAFF.

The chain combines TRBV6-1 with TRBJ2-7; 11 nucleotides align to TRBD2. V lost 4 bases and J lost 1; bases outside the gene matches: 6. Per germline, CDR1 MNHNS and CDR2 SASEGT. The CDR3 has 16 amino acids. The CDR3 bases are TGTGCCAGCAGTGCCTCCGGGACTAGCGGTTCCTACGAGCAGTACTTC. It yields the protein CASSASGTSGSYEQYF.

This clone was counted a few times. The CDR3 DNA is TGCGCCAGCAGCGGTTCCTTACCAGGAATGAACACTGAAGCTTTCTTT. Translated, it gives CASSGSLPGMNTEAFF. V usage is TRBV4-1 and J usage is TRBJ1-1; no firm D call. Trimming took off 5 bases at V and 0 bases at J, with 16 bases between the two ends. In germline, CDR1 is MGHRA, CDR2 YSYEKL. The CDR3 contains 16 residues.

The CDR3 sequence: CASSLAGPGSNQPQHF. For the CDR3, the DNA is TGTGCCAGCAGCTTAGCGGGGCCGGGTAGCAATCAGCCCCAGCATTTT. The chain joins TRBV7-6 to TRBJ1-5, with a possible D match to TRBD1 (5 bases). Trimming stripped 0 bases from V and 0 bases from J, with 9 bases between. The CDR3 extends over 16 amino acids. Germline assignment: CDR1 SGHVS and CDR2 FNYEAQ.

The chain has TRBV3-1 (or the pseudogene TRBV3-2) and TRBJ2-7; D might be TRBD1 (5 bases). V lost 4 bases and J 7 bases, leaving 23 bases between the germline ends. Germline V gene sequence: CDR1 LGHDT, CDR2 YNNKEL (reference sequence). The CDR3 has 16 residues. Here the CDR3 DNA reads TGTGCCAGCAGCCCCCAAAGCAAGGGGTATGGTGTGGAGCAGTACTTC. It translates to CASSPQSKGYGVEQYF.

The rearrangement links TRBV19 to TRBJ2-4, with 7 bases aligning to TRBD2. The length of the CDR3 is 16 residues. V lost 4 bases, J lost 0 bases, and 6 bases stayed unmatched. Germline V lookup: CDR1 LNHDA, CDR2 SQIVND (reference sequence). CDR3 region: CASSSMGGVAKNIQYF. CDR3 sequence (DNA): TGTGCCAGTAGTAGTATGGGGGGGGTAGCCAAAAACATTCAGTACTTC.

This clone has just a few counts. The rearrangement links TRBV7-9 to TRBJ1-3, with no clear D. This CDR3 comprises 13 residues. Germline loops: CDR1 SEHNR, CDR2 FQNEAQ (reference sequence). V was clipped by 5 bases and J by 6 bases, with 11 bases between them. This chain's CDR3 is CASSGGQLNTIYF. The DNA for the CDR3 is TGTGCCAGCAGCGGAGGTCAATTAAACACCATATATTTT.

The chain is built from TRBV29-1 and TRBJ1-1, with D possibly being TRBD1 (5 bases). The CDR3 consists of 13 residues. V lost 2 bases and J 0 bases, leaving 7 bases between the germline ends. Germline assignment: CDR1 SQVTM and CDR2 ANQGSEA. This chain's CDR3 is CSVERGVNTEAFF. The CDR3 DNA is TGCAGCGTTGAACGAGGGGTGAACACTGAAGCTTTCTTT.

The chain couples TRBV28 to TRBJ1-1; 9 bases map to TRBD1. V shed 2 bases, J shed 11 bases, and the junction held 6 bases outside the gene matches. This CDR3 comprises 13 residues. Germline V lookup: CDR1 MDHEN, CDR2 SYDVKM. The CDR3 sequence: CASSLETGGGAFF. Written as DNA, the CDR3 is TGTGCCAGCAGTTTAGAGACAGGGGGAGGGGCTTTCTTT.

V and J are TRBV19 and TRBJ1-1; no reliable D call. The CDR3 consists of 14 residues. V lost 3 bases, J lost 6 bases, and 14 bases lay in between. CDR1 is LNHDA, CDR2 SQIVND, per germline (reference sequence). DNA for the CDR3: TGTGCCAGTAGTATTCTTGGGGTAGGTTCTGAAGCTTTCTTT. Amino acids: CASSILGVGSEAFF.

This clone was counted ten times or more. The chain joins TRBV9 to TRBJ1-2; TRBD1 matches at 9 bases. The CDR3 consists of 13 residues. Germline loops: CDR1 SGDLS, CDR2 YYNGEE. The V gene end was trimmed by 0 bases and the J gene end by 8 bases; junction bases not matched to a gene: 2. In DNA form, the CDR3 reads TGTGCCAGCAGCGTAGGGGACAGGGAAGGCTACACCTTC. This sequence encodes CASSVGDREGYTF.

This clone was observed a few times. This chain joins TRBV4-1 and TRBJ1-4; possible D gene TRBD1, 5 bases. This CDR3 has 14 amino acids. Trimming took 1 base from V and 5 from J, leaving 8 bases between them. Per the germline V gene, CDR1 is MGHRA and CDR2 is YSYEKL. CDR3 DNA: TGCGCCAGCAGCCAAGTAGGACACAATGAAAAACTGTTTTTT. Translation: CASSQVGHNEKLFF.